The 26 T cell receptor beta chains below were found in one sample sequenced in a study of T cell responses to AZD1222 COVID-19 vaccine. Assay: immunoSEQ multiplex PCR; the TCRdb copy retains only in-frame clones and omits some. The table shows 95,000 to 150,000 clones, with 70% to 85% occurring only once. This material consisted of peripheral blood, taken on day 0 of AZD1222 vaccination. These receptors were obtained from an adult in good health.

The V and J genes are TRBV4-2 and TRBJ2-1, with TRBD1 matching over 7 bases. Germline CDR1 reads LGHNA; CDR2 reads YNFKEQ. V trimming: 3 bases; J trimming: 15 bases; junction bases outside the gene matches: 14. CDR3 length: 14 amino acids. CDR3 nucleotide sequence: TGTGCCAGCAGCCAGGCCGGGACAGTTATACAAGTGTTCTTC. It specifies CASSQAGTVIQVFF.

The genes are TRBV5-4 and TRBJ1-2, with a possible D match to TRBD1 (5 bases). This CDR3 region has 15 residues. Trimming left V 2 bases short and J 8 bases short, with 19 bases between. The germline V gene encodes CDR1 SGHNT and CDR2 YYREEE (reference sequence). The CDR3 loop is CASSLDFGGTGGYTF. The CDR3 DNA follows: TGTGCCAGCAGCTTAGACTTCGGCGGGACGGGAGGCTACACCTTC.

This chain uses TRBV19 with TRBJ2-3, with D possibly being TRBD1 or TRBD2 (6 bases each). The germline gives CDR1 LNHDA, CDR2 SQIVND (reference sequence). The CDR3 contains 15 residues. Trimming cost V 7 bases and J 0 bases, with 14 bases left between them. The CDR3 reads CASKGGTYSTDTQYF. In DNA form, the CDR3 reads TGTGCCAGTAAGGGGGGAACTTATAGCACAGATACGCAGTATTTT.

The chain links TRBV29-1 to TRBJ2-7; D is uncertain. There are 13 residues in the CDR3. Germline V gene lookup returns CDR1 SQVTM and CDR2 ANQGSEA. V dropped 6 bases and J dropped 1 base, with 13 bases sitting between them. The chain's CDR3 is CSVVQGRSYEQYF. The CDR3 coding sequence is TGCAGCGTGGTCCAAGGACGGTCCTACGAGCAGTACTTC.

This clone was observed at least ten times. J is TRBJ1-1 and V is TRBV13; no firm D call. Per the germline V gene, CDR1 is PRHDT and CDR2 is FYEKMQ (reference sequence). The V end was cut by 2 bases, the J end by 0 bases, with 10 bases between. This CDR3 is 15 amino acids long. The CDR3 loop is CASSLLRHMNTEAFF. The CDR3 DNA reads TGTGCCAGCAGCTTATTAAGGCATATGAACACTGAAGCTTTCTTT. Complete variable domain (other parts from reference TRBV13 and TRBJ1-1): AAGVIQSPRHLIKEKRETATLKCYPIPRHDTVYWYQQGPGQDPQFLISFYEKMQSDKGSIPDRFSAQQFSDYHSELNMSSLELGDSALYFCASSLLRHMNTEAFFGQGTRLTVV.

This chain uses TRBV24-1 with TRBJ1-2; D is perhaps TRBD1 (6 bases). The germline CDR1 and CDR2 sequences are KGHDR and SFDVKD. V dropped 3 bases and J dropped 7 bases, with 14 bases sitting between them. This CDR3 is built from 14 residues. CDR3 in amino acids: CATSDPRARGGYTF. The CDR3, as DNA: TGTGCCACCAGTGATCCTCGTGCCAGGGGTGGCTACACCTTC.

The V call is TRBV7-2, the J call TRBJ1-5; 7 nucleotides line up with TRBD1. The CDR3 runs to 13 residues. Germline V lookup: CDR1 SGHTA, CDR2 FQGNSA. Trimming at V came to 5 bases and at J to 9 bases, leaving 7 bases not matched to a gene. CDR3 DNA: TGTGCCAGCAGCGTGGACAGGAGGCGGCCCCAGCATTTT. Its protein is CASSVDRRRPQHF.

Concerning this clone: An end of the junction differs from the germline gene, which may be a read error. The chain carries TRBV28 and TRBJ1-5; D remains ambiguous. The CDR3 spans 11 residues. Looked up from germline, CDR1 is MDHEN and CDR2 is SYDVKM. In DNA form, the CDR3 reads TGTGCCAGCAGTCCCCACCAGCGCCAGCATTTT. Its protein is CASSPHQRQHF.

This sequence joins TRBV29-1 and TRBJ1-1; TRBD1 matches 7 bases. The germline CDR1 and CDR2 sequences are SQVTM and ANQGSEA. The CDR3 covers 12 residues. The J segment lost 5 bases and the V segment lost 7 bases, leaving 7 bases of the junction unmatched. In DNA form, the CDR3 reads TGCAGCGGTACCCCAGGGGGGACTGAAGCTTTCTTT. Protein: CSGTPGGTEAFF.

The CDR3 is CASREEGARNSPLHF. In DNA, the CDR3 is TGTGCCAGCAGGGAGGAGGGGGCGCGGAATTCACCCCTCCACTTT. The rearrangement links TRBV11-2 to TRBJ1-6; 7 nucleotides match TRBD1. Germline trimming cut 6 bases from V and 7 bases from J; bases unmatched to any gene: 9. The CDR3 runs to 15 residues. Germline values: CDR1 SGHAT, CDR2 FQNNGV.

Regarding this clone: Sequence at one end of the junction differs from germline and may be a read error. V and J are TRBV6-5 and TRBJ1-2; possible D gene TRBD1, 6 bases. The CDR3 spans 12 residues. Germline V gene sequence: CDR1 MNHEY, CDR2 SVGAGI. The CDR3 spells CASTSPGGGGSF. CDR3 nucleotides: TGTGCCAGCACTTCCCCGGGAGGGGGAGGCTCCTTC.

Notes on this clone: At one end the junction does not follow the germline gene, possibly because of a read error. This rearrangement joins TRBV5-6 to TRBJ2-4, with D perhaps TRBD1 (5 bases). Looked up from germline, CDR1 is SGHDT and CDR2 is YYEEEE. This CDR3 has 11 amino acids. The CDR3: CASSSQVGSDF. The CDR3 coding sequence is TGTGCCAGCAGCTCACAGGTTGGGTCGGACTTC.

The V gene is TRBV6-5, the J gene TRBJ1-1; 7 bases align to TRBD1. The CDR3 covers 14 residues. Per the germline V gene, CDR1 is MNHEY and CDR2 is SVGAGI. The ends lost 5 bases at V and 3 bases at J; junction bases unmatched: 6. This chain's CDR3 is CASSIQGMDTEAFF. CDR3 nucleotides: TGTGCCAGCAGTATACAGGGGATGGACACTGAAGCTTTCTTT.

The rearrangement joins TRBV14 to TRBJ2-1, with TRBD2 matching 8 bases. The germline CDR1 and CDR2 sequences are SGHDN and FVKESK. The CDR3 contains 16 residues. Trimming at V came to 2 bases and at J to 4 bases, leaving 7 bases not matched to a gene. The CDR3 region has the DNA TGTGCCAGCAGCCAAACCAAAGCGGGGGTTTACAATGAGCAGTTCTTC. This sequence encodes CASSQTKAGVYNEQFF.

This clone has more than one count but fewer than ten. Different DNA sequences within this sample yield the same CDR3. The chain links TRBV11-2 to TRBJ2-2, with D uncertain. Germline CDR1 reads SGHAT; CDR2 reads FQNNGV. There are 12 residues in the CDR3. V lost 1 base, J lost 8 bases, and 5 bases lay in between. The CDR3 DNA reads as TGTGCCAGCAGCTTAGGGAGTGGGGAGCTGTTTTTT. Protein product: CASSLGSGELFF.

This rearrangement joins TRBV7-2 to TRBJ2-5, with D tentatively TRBD2 (6 bases). V was clipped by 0 bases and J by 5 bases, with 7 bases between them. The CDR3 runs 13 residues. The germline V gene encodes CDR1 SGHTA and CDR2 FQGNSA. CDR3 sequence (DNA): TGTGCCAGCAGCTTAGCGGGGGGTGAGACCCAGTACTTC. Residues: CASSLAGGETQYF. Together with reference TRBV7-2 and TRBJ2-5, the CDR3 gives the full variable domain: GAGVSQSPSNKVTEKGKDVELRCDPISGHTALYWYRQSLGQGLEFLIYFQGNSAPDKSGLPSDRFSAERTGGSVSTLTIQRTQQEDSAVYLCASSLAGGETQYFGPGTRLLVL.

The V call is TRBV28, the J call TRBJ1-1; D may be TRBD1 (6 bases). Germline V gene sequence: CDR1 MDHEN, CDR2 SYDVKM. V was pared by 5 bases and J by 4 bases, with 8 bases between. This CDR3 region has 12 residues. The CDR3 nucleotides are TGTGCCAGCAGTGGGGGGGCCACTGAAGCTTTCTTT. This sequence encodes CASSGGATEAFF.

This chain joins TRBV5-6 and TRBJ1-6; D gene ambiguous. The CDR3 spans 12 residues. V was shortened by 1 base and J by 9 bases, with 5 bases between the two germline ends. CDR1 and CDR2 from the germline V gene are SGHDT and YYEEEE. The CDR3 DNA follows: TGTGCCAGCAGCTTGATGGGTTCACCCCTCCACTTT. Translation: CASSLMGSPLHF.

This clone has a count of ten or more. The chain links TRBV7-2 to TRBJ1-3, with D uncertain. Germline V gene sequence: CDR1 SGHTA, CDR2 FQGNSA. The CDR3 length is 14 residues. Deletions cut 5 bases from V and 0 bases from J, with 8 bases between. The CDR3 DNA is TGTGCCAGCAGCCCTGAGGGCTCTGGAAACACCATATATTTT. Protein product: CASSPEGSGNTIYF.

This chain joins TRBV7-2 and TRBJ2-3; TRBD2 might be the D (5 bases). This CDR3 has 16 amino acids. The ends were cut back, 8 bases at V and 2 bases at J, with 20 bases in the middle. Germline V CDR1 and CDR2: SGHTA, FQGNSA. CDR3 DNA sequence: TGTGCCAGCGCCCCCTCAGCGGCGCCCGTCACAGATACGCAGTATTTT. Protein product: CASAPSAAPVTDTQYF.

This clone was counted a single time. The CDR3 here is CASSLYPDRSSYEQYF. The DNA for the CDR3 is TGTGCCAGCAGCTTATACCCGGACCGGAGCTCCTACGAGCAGTACTTC. The chain couples TRBV7-2 to TRBJ2-7; no definite D call. This CDR3 is 16 amino acids long. Trimming took 2 bases from V and 0 from J, leaving 14 bases between them. Germline CDR1 and CDR2: SGHTA and FQGNSA.

CDR3 amino acids: CATSDTEYNEQFF. DNA for the CDR3: TGTGCCACCAGTGATACGGAGTACAATGAGCAGTTCTTC. The chain uses TRBV24-1 and TRBJ2-1; no definite D call. This CDR3 is 13 amino acids long. Per the germline V gene, CDR1 is KGHDR and CDR2 is SFDVKD. The V gene lost 3 bases and the J gene lost 4 bases, with 6 bases spanning the gap.

J is TRBJ2-7 and V is TRBV27; 7 bases line up with TRBD2. J was trimmed by 7 bases and V by 6 bases; bases with no gene match: 3. The CDR3 consists of 11 residues. CDR1 MNHEY and CDR2 SMNVEV come from the germline V gene (reference sequence). CDR3 protein: CASRIGGEQYF. The CDR3 DNA sequence: TGTGCCAGCAGAATCGGGGGGGAGCAGTACTTC.

This clone was observed once. The J gene is TRBJ1-1, the V gene TRBV11-3; D not resolved. Germline assignment: CDR1 SGHNT and CDR2 YENEEA. The CDR3 is 14 residues long. Trimming shortened V by 4 bases and J by 1 base, and 10 bases separated the two germline ends. CDR3 region: CASSSNGWNTEAFF. CDR3 sequence (DNA): TGTGCCAGCAGCTCTAACGGGTGGAACACTGAAGCTTTCTTT.

The gene calls are TRBV7-8 and TRBJ2-5; 10 nucleotides line up with TRBD2. Trimming took 5 bases from V and 2 from J; bases not matched to a gene: 11. CDR1 and CDR2 from the germline V gene are SGHVS and FQNEAQ. CDR3 length: 17 residues. The CDR3 DNA reads TGTGCCAGCAGCCCCATTCTAGCGGGGGATCCTCAAGAGACCCAGTACTTC. As protein: CASSPILAGDPQETQYF.

V is TRBV11-2 and J is TRBJ2-2; 13 positions agree with TRBD2. Germline V gene sequence: CDR1 SGHAT, CDR2 FQNNGV. Germline trimming cut 6 bases from V and 8 bases from J; bases unmatched to any gene: 12. The CDR3 is 17 amino acids. CDR3 residues: CASRTNRGLAGKGELFF. CDR3 DNA: TGTGCCAGCAGAACCAACCGGGGACTAGCGGGGAAGGGGGAGCTGTTTTTT.